This T cell receptor (beta chain) was recorded in a study of T cell responses to AZD1222 COVID-19 vaccine. Study findings and constraints: Spike-specific TCR breadth and depth rose after two AZD1222 doses. Researchers report vaccine-associated CD4 TCRs spanning spike, with dominance at 160-218 and 743-854. Baseline serology detected seropositivity in only six AZD1222 recipients.

This clone has just a few counts. Its antigen is unknown. Measured with immunoSEQ multiplex PCR; TCRdb has only the in-frame clones, and not every one. Here the sample spans tens of thousands of clones, 88% being singletons. This CDR3 has 13 residues. Germline trimming cut 5 bases from V and 7 bases from J; bases unmatched to any gene: 3. The V gene's germline CDR1 is SNHLY and CDR2 FYNNEI. This material consisted of peripheral blood, taken 28 days after the second AZD1222 dose. The chain links TRBV2 to TRBJ2-1, with 9 bases lining up with TRBD1. This sequence was found in an adult who received the AZD1222 COVID-19 vaccine. The CDR3 here is CASSNGQGNEQFF. For the CDR3, the DNA is TGTGCCAGCAGTAATGGACAGGGGAATGAGCAGTTCTTC.